This T cell receptor (beta chain) was identified during a study of T cells in Graves' hyperthyroidism and ophthalmopathy. Researchers took RNA transcripts and amplified the TCR beta CDR3 regions from them. HTBI primers were employed in a first-round RT-PCR of the TCR CDR3. TCRdb re-analysed the multiplex PCR reads in MiXCR, keeping a single row per CDR3 protein. The profile shows 300,000 to 450,000 distinct CDR3 sequences, more than 12% of them singletons. Stable Graves' hyperthyroidism denoted no ophthalmopathy progression over 18 months. The patients, who ranged from 18 to 65 in age, presented with newly diagnosed hyperthyroidism lasting under 2 months. As regards this clonotype: Its specificity is unknown.

Study-level results: Progression to ophthalmopathy was predicted a median of about 6.6 months early. From stable hyperthyroidism, ophthalmopathy was separated by a 13 V-J model.

Per the germline V gene, CDR1 is MGHRA and CDR2 is YSYEKL. Trimming took 0 bases from V and 0 from J, leaving 8 bases between them. This CDR3 contains 16 residues. This TCR derives from a woman aged 30 to 39 with Graves' hyperthyroidism. The sample was blood. This chain links TRBV4-1 with TRBJ1-4; D is ambiguous. The DNA for the CDR3 is TGCGCCAGCAGCCAAGACGAGGCCTCAACTAATGAAAAACTGTTTTTT. Protein product: CASSQDEASTNEKLFF.